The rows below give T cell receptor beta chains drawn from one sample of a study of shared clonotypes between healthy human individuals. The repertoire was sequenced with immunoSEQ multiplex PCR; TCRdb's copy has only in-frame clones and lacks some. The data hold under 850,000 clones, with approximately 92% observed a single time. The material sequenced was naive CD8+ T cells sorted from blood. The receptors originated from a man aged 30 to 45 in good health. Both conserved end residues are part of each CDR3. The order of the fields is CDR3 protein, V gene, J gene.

CDR3: CSVEDFGTQETQYF
V: TRBV29-1
J: TRBJ2-5

CDR3: CASSLGFEGVAVETQYF
V: TRBV7-6
J: TRBJ2-3

CDR3: CASSPEPTGQASNYGYTF
V: TRBV7-6
J: TRBJ1-2

CDR3: CSVEVLSTGLSYEQYF
V: TRBV29-1
J: TRBJ2-7

CDR3: CASSPWGRSGQETQYF
V: TRBV28
J: TRBJ2-5

CDR3: CASSEGWTGLAGGSYNEQFF
V: TRBV6-1
J: TRBJ2-1

CDR3: CASSLVFGEEAFF
V: TRBV27
J: TRBJ1-1

CDR3: CASSLTGGNQPQHF
V: TRBV27
J: TRBJ1-5

CDR3: CASSFPVERPQETQYF
V: TRBV7-6
J: TRBJ2-5

CDR3: CASSQASSYEQYF
V: TRBV7-9
J: TRBJ2-7

CDR3: CASSQDPGLGTDEQFF
V: TRBV4-1
J: TRBJ2-1

CDR3: CASSPPGQGGEISGEQFF
V: TRBV7-9
J: TRBJ2-1

CDR3: CASSETNIRSYNEQFF
V: TRBV6-4
J: TRBJ2-1

CDR3: CASSESSYNEQFF
V: TRBV7-9
J: TRBJ2-1

CDR3: CAVSPPHEWVQETQYF
V: TRBV19
J: TRBJ2-5

CDR3: CASGPTGPVHTDTQYF
V: TRBV7-9
J: TRBJ2-3

CDR3: CASIIGQGNWNEQFF
V: TRBV28
J: TRBJ2-1

CDR3: CASSLFAMNTEAFF
V: TRBV5-4
J: TRBJ1-1

CDR3: CASNLLRENTGELFF
V: TRBV28
J: TRBJ2-2

CDR3: CASSLGVGSVGEQYF
V: TRBV7-9
J: TRBJ2-7

CDR3: CSVESRVGAFF
V: TRBV29-1
J: TRBJ1-1

CDR3: CASSVGGEGKNIQYF
V: TRBV2
J: TRBJ2-4

CDR3: CASSQPWREGSTDTQYF
V: TRBV5-1
J: TRBJ2-3

CDR3: CASSYGGLAVNEQYF
V: TRBV6-6
J: TRBJ2-7

CDR3: CSGRTVGESGANVLTF
V: TRBV29-1
J: TRBJ2-6

CDR3: CASSVESRNYGYTF
V: TRBV9
J: TRBJ1-2

CDR3: CASTGEADTIYF
V: TRBV6-1
J: TRBJ1-3

CDR3: CASSTTGKRVNTEAFF
V: TRBV21-1
J: TRBJ1-1

CDR3: CASSRQGGTGELFF
V: TRBV27
J: TRBJ2-2

CDR3: CASSPPDSSYEQYF
V: TRBV7-9
J: TRBJ2-7

CDR3: CASSPGTSGMVYEQYF
V: TRBV27
J: TRBJ2-7

CDR3: CASSLSDRPRADTQYF
V: TRBV11-2
J: TRBJ2-3

CDR3: CAISESPGTGDNEQFF
V: TRBV10-3
J: TRBJ2-1

CDR3: CASDPTGVTSTGELFF
V: TRBV30
J: TRBJ2-2

CDR3: CASRSGTGGIQPQHF
V: TRBV28
J: TRBJ1-5

CDR3: CASSQDSGGGNQPQHF
V: TRBV4-1
J: TRBJ1-5

CDR3: CASNSGISYNEQFF
V: TRBV2
J: TRBJ2-1

CDR3: CASSLVGGRGLAEEQYF
V: TRBV7-9
J: TRBJ2-7

CDR3: CASSLRPVGRRVAYEQYF
V: TRBV5-6
J: TRBJ2-7

CDR3: CASPRLADYNEQFF
V: TRBV2
J: TRBJ2-1

CDR3: CASSAYGLGQPQHF
V: TRBV9
J: TRBJ1-5

CDR3: CASSQMNTEAFF
V: TRBV28
J: TRBJ1-1

CDR3: CASSSHRGPSTDTQYF
V: TRBV12-1
J: TRBJ2-3

CDR3: CASSLVVLADYNEQFF
V: TRBV5-1
J: TRBJ2-1

CDR3: CASSFTFGARYEQYF
V: TRBV27
J: TRBJ2-7

CDR3: CAITSFSYNEQFF
V: TRBV7-8
J: TRBJ2-1